A selection of T cell receptor beta chains follows, all from one sample in a study of regulatory T cells in long-lasting Graves disease. One entry per CDR3 protein, called by TCRdb with MiXCR from the multiplex PCR reads. This table holds 600,000 to 800,000 distinct CDR3 sequences, approximately 31% found once. The source was peripheral blood mononuclear cells (PBMCs), collected when the disease was refractory, from a patient treated with antithyroid drugs. Every receptor here comes from a female donor with Graves disease. Each CDR3 is given without its conserved first and last residue. Size is stated for part of the rows, as once, few or many counts, or as a class when the clone is expanded.

NA	TRBV5-5	TRBJ1-1	ASSMDRGGFEAF
NA	TRBV19	TRBJ1-6	ASSHRDRVYNSPLH
NA	TRBV9	TRBJ2-1	ASSVVPSGSNEQF
NA	TRBV20-1	TRBJ2-7	SAGVAGEQY
many	TRBV6-1	TRBJ1-1	ASSAPPMGAAEAF
few	TRBV28	TRBJ1-3	ATTLGFSGNTIY
few	TRBV6-2/TRBV6-3	TRBJ1-1	ASSESQGLGTEAF
NA	TRBV20-1	TRBJ2-2	SARASVRGTGELF
NA	TRBV5-1	TRBJ2-7	ASSLQGGLYEQY
NA	TRBV3-1	TRBJ1-4	ASSQPGRTNKEKLF
NA	TRBV5-8	TRBJ2-2	ASSSGLSNTGELF
NA	TRBV5-4	TRBJ2-7	ASSLPSTGGYEQY
NA	TRBV3-1	TRBJ2-6	ASSQGAFSGANVLT
few	TRBV13	TRBJ1-1	ASSTGTATMLTEAF
NA	TRBV6-5	TRBJ2-7	ASSSQGKTY
many	TRBV12-3/TRBV12-4	TRBJ2-7	ASSRTAASEQY
NA	TRBV2	TRBJ1-6	ASRKLGNSYNSPLH
NA	TRBV7-9	TRBJ1-2	ASSLLSPGTGAPRGYT
many	TRBV28	TRBJ1-4	ASSLGRGRKLF
NA	TRBV7-8	TRBJ1-5	ASSKTGPGNQPQH
NA	TRBV14	TRBJ1-3	ASGQGSLNTIY
NA	TRBV7-9	TRBJ2-7	ASSFAYRVVYEQY
NA	TRBV2	TRBJ1-5	ASSLLRGPGQPQH
NA	TRBV6-1	TRBJ2-7	ASTPPRGLAGEQY
NA	TRBV12-3/TRBV12-4	TRBJ2-7	ASSLNVPDNSYEQY
many	TRBV6-2/TRBV6-3	TRBJ1-2	ASSAGTGNYGYT
many	TRBV27	TRBJ2-1	ASSLRLAGANEQF
few	TRBV9	TRBJ2-1	ASSVVGSGNEQF
NA	TRBV7-9	TRBJ2-7	ASSSTTGRYEQY
NA	TRBV20-1	TRBJ2-7	SASGTSGRGKYEQY
few	TRBV19	TRBJ1-1	ASSIRTALHTEAF
NA	TRBV6-4	TRBJ1-1	ASSRQVPGNTEAF
few	TRBV12-3/TRBV12-4	TRBJ1-4	ASSGPSTVGKLF
NA	TRBV15	TRBJ2-7	ATSRERQNYEQY
few	TRBV5-1	TRBJ2-2	ASSWRIRDTNTGELF
few	TRBV5-1	TRBJ1-1	ASSLDRGRGNTEAF
NA	TRBV12-3/TRBV12-4	TRBJ2-1	ASSLRQGLGSYNEQF
many	TRBV28	TRBJ1-2	ASSRPRDFQYGYT
NA	TRBV6-5	TRBJ2-5	ASSYRQANAQETQY
many	TRBV28	TRBJ1-2	ASRGQGGGYT
many	TRBV12-3/TRBV12-4	TRBJ2-5	ASRQGAEETQY
few	TRBV5-1	TRBJ1-2	ASSSYRDGYT
NA	TRBV6-1	TRBJ2-7	ASALRTYSSYEQY
few	TRBV19	TRBJ1-2	ASRRQNLYGYT
many	TRBV28	TRBJ2-1	ASSGAGGGYNEQF
once	TRBV20-1	TRBJ2-7	SASPAGTNAYEQY
many	TRBV28	TRBJ1-5	ASSFIPGQGSQPQH
NA	TRBV24-1	TRBJ2-2	ATSERAGELF
many	TRBV28	TRBJ1-2	ASRTVIYGYT
NA	TRBV5-1	TRBJ2-2	ASSPPSGGTGELF
many	TRBV11-2	TRBJ1-2	ASSAGYLLGYT
NA	TRBV19	TRBJ1-2	ASTLGQGKSYGYT
NA	TRBV5-1	TRBJ2-7	ASSLVTGGDEQY
NA	TRBV2	TRBJ1-3	ASSEAWGNTIY